This record concerns one T cell receptor beta chain sequence. This entry comes from a study of CD8 T cells in Susac syndrome. The multiple sclerosis controls were treatment-naive patients with relapsing-remitting disease that was stable or active. Trimming shortened V by 7 bases and J by 2 bases, and 9 bases separated the two germline ends. The CDR3 consists of 12 residues. Random hexamers served to reverse transcribe roughly 0.5 to 1 ug RNA. With immunoSEQ multiplex PCR, TCR beta CDR3 was amplified across 54 Vbeta and 13 Jbeta. MiXCR, applied by TCRdb to the immunoSEQ multiplex PCR reads, yields one record per CDR3 protein. Of about 73,000 distinct CDR3 sequences in the sample, about 95% were seen once.

The chain employs TRBV12-3 or TRBV12-4 and TRBJ2-7; D not resolved. The origin of this receptor is a human donor with multiple sclerosis. The sequencing input was CD8+ T cells from PBMCs. Written as DNA, the CDR3 is TGTGCCAGCAAGGGATTTACCTACGAGCAGTACTTC. Translating it yields CASKGFTYEQYF.